Below are 27 T cell receptor beta chains sequenced from a single sample in a study of T cells in Graves' hyperthyroidism and ophthalmopathy. Amplified TCR beta CDR3 regions came from RNA transcripts. TCR CDR3 underwent first-round RT-PCR with the HTBI primer set. TCRdb passed the multiplex PCR reads through MiXCR, listing each CDR3 protein once. The sample has under 350,000 distinct CDR3 sequences; roughly 15% are singletons. Sequenced material: blood. The receptor source for this set is a woman in her 40s with Graves' ophthalmopathy.

The rearrangement uses TRBV7-9 and TRBJ1-1, with 8 bases that match TRBD1. With V trimmed by 5 bases and J by 9 bases, 5 bases remained unmatched. The germline V gene has CDR1 SEHNR and CDR2 FQNEAQ (reference sequence). CDR3 length: 12 residues. The CDR3 DNA reads TGTGCCAGCAGCGTAAGGGACAGGAAAGCTTTCTTT. Its translation: CASSVRDRKAFF.

This clonotype was counted a few times. This chain links TRBV9 with TRBJ2-4; the D is unclear. Trimming removed 0 bases at V and 7 bases at J, with 8 bases between. The CDR3 has 13 amino acids. Germline lookup yields CDR1 SGDLS and CDR2 YYNGEE. CDR3 region: CASSVGPLNIQYF. The CDR3 DNA reads TGTGCCAGCAGCGTAGGACCCCTCAACATTCAGTACTTC.

This clonotype was detected many times. Germline and junction disagree at one end, which may indicate a read error. In nucleotides, the CDR3 is TGTGCCAGCAGTTTAGACAGGGGAAATCAGCCCCAGCATTTT. Translation: CASSLDRGNQPQHF. J is TRBJ1-5 and V is TRBV7-2; 8 bases agree with TRBD1. From germline, CDR1 is SGHTA and CDR2 FQGNSA. CDR3 length: 14 amino acids.

The chain employs TRBV7-2 and TRBJ2-7; D is uncertain. CDR3 length: 12 residues. V gave up 1 base and J gave up 6 bases, with 7 bases separating them. CDR1 is SGHTA, CDR2 FQGNSA, per germline. The CDR3 bases are TGTGCCAGCAGCTTAGTACGTGTCGAGCAGTACTTC. It translates to CASSLVRVEQYF. The full variable domain, in which reference TRBV7-2 and TRBJ2-7 provide the parts outside the CDR3, is GAGVSQSPSNKVTEKGKDVELRCDPISGHTALYWYRQSLGQGLEFLIYFQGNSAPDKSGLPSDRFSAERTGGSVSTLTIQRTQQEDSAVYLCASSLVRVEQYFGPGTRLTVT.

This clonotype was counted many times. The rearrangement joins TRBV12-3 or TRBV12-4 to TRBJ1-4; no clear D gene. The length of the CDR3 is 15 residues. V shed 5 bases and J shed 8 bases, with 18 bases lying between them. The CDR3: CASSPEGVGYEKLFF. In DNA form, the CDR3 reads TGTGCCAGCAGTCCCGAGGGAGTGGGATACGAAAAACTGTTTTTT.

This clonotype was found many times. V usage is TRBV28 and J usage is TRBJ1-1; the match to TRBD1 covers 7 bases. The CDR3 is 16 amino acids. V shed 5 bases and J 7 bases; nucleotides not matched to a gene: 16. CDR1 is MDHEN, CDR2 SYDVKM, per germline. The CDR3, as DNA: TGTGCCAGCAGTGAACAGGGGATAGGGGGGGAAATTGAAGCTTTCTTT. Translating gives CASSEQGIGGEIEAFF.

This clonotype was observed at least ten times. One end of the junction is discordant with germline, which a read error may explain. This rearrangement joins TRBV5-1 to TRBJ2-1; 13 bases fit TRBD2. CDR3 length: 14 residues. The germline gives CDR1 SGHRS, CDR2 YFSETQ. The CDR3 loop reads CASRLAGGYDEQFF. CDR3 in DNA: TGCGCCAGCCGACTAGCGGGAGGCTACGATGAGCAGTTCTTC.

The table lists this clonotype with many counts. CDR3 region: CASSERRGWSDTQYF. DNA for the CDR3: TGTGCCAGCAGTGAAAGAAGGGGATGGTCAGATACGCAGTATTTT. The genes are TRBV2 and TRBJ2-3; D is possibly TRBD1 (5 bases). The CDR3 totals 15 residues. The germline V gene encodes CDR1 SNHLY and CDR2 FYNNEI. V dropped 2 bases and J dropped 4 bases, with 13 bases sitting between them.

This clonotype was counted many times. The rearrangement links TRBV19 to TRBJ1-2; D gene ambiguous. Germline CDR1 reads LNHDA; CDR2 reads SQIVND (reference sequence). The CDR3 runs 13 residues. The V gene lost 3 bases and the J gene lost 7 bases, with 12 bases spanning the gap. The CDR3 DNA sequence: TGTGCCAGTAGTATTCCCACGTTTGGTGGCTACACCTTC. Translated, it gives CASSIPTFGGYTF.

The genes are TRBV7-6 and TRBJ1-6, with D possibly being TRBD1 (5 bases). The germline V gene has CDR1 SGHVS and CDR2 FNYEAQ. V was cut by 1 base and J by 7 bases, with 14 bases left in between. The CDR3 length is 16 residues. CDR3 sequence (DNA): TGTGCCAGCAGCTTAGGGGAGCGGGGGTTCAATTCACCCCTCCACTTT. This encodes CASSLGERGFNSPLHF.

Ten or more counts support this clonotype. This sequence joins TRBV6-1 and TRBJ2-1, with D unclear. With 7 bases removed from V and 3 bases from J, the gap between germline ends came to 7 bases. The V gene's germline CDR1 is MNHNS and CDR2 SASEGT. This CDR3 region has 12 residues. CDR3 sequence: CASNFYYNEQFF. CDR3 nucleotides: TGTGCCAGCAATTTTTACTACAATGAGCAGTTCTTC.

The V and J genes are TRBV6-4 and TRBJ2-1, with 8 bases fitting TRBD2. The CDR3 runs 13 residues. Germline V CDR1 and CDR2: MRHNA, SNTAGT. The V segment lost 5 bases and the J segment 9 bases; nucleotides outside the gene matches: 6. The CDR3 spells CASSHGGAGEQFF. As DNA, the CDR3 is TGTGCCAGCAGTCACGGGGGGGCGGGTGAGCAGTTCTTC.

This clonotype showed up just a few times. The chain joins TRBV9 to TRBJ1-2; D not resolved. Germline assignment: CDR1 SGDLS and CDR2 YYNGEE. V gave up 0 bases and J gave up 3 bases, with 12 bases separating them. The CDR3 contains 15 residues. The CDR3 DNA reads TGTGCCAGCAGCGTAGGTAGGGTCGGGTACTATGGCTACACCTTC. Translated, it gives CASSVGRVGYYGYTF.

This clonotype was picked up many times. The genes are TRBV27 and TRBJ1-1; D not certain. Between the trimmed V and J ends, which lost 0 bases and 3 bases, there was a span of 8 bases. The CDR3 totals 14 residues. Germline lookup yields CDR1 MNHEY and CDR2 SMNVEV (reference sequence). The CDR3 spells CASSLSDGYTEAFF. The CDR3 DNA reads as TGTGCCAGCAGTTTATCAGACGGCTACACTGAAGCTTTCTTT.

This clonotype appeared many times. The J gene is TRBJ1-1, the V gene TRBV2, with unresolved D. The germline V gene encodes CDR1 SNHLY and CDR2 FYNNEI. Trimming took off 3 bases at V and 6 bases at J, with 14 bases between the two ends. The CDR3 consists of 14 residues. CDR3 nucleotides: TGTGCCAGCAGTGACCTGGGAAAGGGAGCTGAAGCTTTCTTT. This codes for CASSDLGKGAEAFF.

This clonotype was observed at least ten times. This chain links TRBV28 with TRBJ1-5; the match to TRBD1 covers 8 bases. The CDR3 covers 15 residues. CDR1 is MDHEN, CDR2 SYDVKM, per germline. The V and J ends lost 2 bases and 4 bases, in that order; junction bases with no gene match: 4. CDR3 DNA: TGTGCCAGCAGTTTAAGCAGGGGGCATAATCAGCCCCAGCATTTT. Protein sequence: CASSLSRGHNQPQHF.

This sequence joins TRBV29-1 and TRBJ2-7; tentative D call: TRBD2 (6 bases). Germline lookup yields CDR1 SQVTM and CDR2 ANQGSEA. The CDR3 loop spans 14 amino acids. V was pared by 0 bases and J by 6 bases, with 15 bases between. The CDR3 is CSVEDHGGVSEQYF. The CDR3 DNA follows: TGCAGCGTTGAAGATCACGGGGGAGTCAGCGAGCAGTACTTC.

The table lists this clonotype with many counts. The CDR3 DNA reads TGTGCCAGCAGCTTGGATGCGGGAGGCGGCACAGATACGCAGTATTTT. Its protein is CASSLDAGGGTDTQYF. The chain recombines TRBV7-8 with TRBJ2-3, with TRBD2 matching over 8 bases. The ends lost 3 bases at V and 1 base at J; junction bases unmatched: 6. Germline V gene data show CDR1 as SGHVS and CDR2 as FQNEAQ. This CDR3 is built from 16 residues.

This clonotype was counted between two and nine times. The chain employs TRBV24-1 and TRBJ2-3; D assignment may be TRBD1 or TRBD2 (6 bases each). Deletions cut 6 bases from V and 7 bases from J, with 13 bases between. The CDR3 has 13 residues. Germline V gives CDR1 KGHDR, CDR2 SFDVKD. DNA of the CDR3: TGTGCCACCAGTTCTGGGGGGCAGAATACGCAGTATTTT. Translating gives CATSSGGQNTQYF.

This clonotype has ten or more counts. This chain joins TRBV20-1 and TRBJ1-4; D perhaps matches TRBD1 (6 bases). The length of the CDR3 is 14 residues. Germline-derived CDR1 and CDR2 are DFQATT and SNEGSKA (reference sequence). The ends were cut back, 2 bases at V and 8 bases at J, with 15 bases in the middle. Here the CDR3 reads CSARPRQEREKLFF. CDR3 in DNA: TGCAGTGCTAGACCCCGACAGGAGCGGGAAAAACTGTTTTTT.

This clonotype occurred many times. The chain employs TRBV20-1 and TRBJ1-5, with 11 bases identical to TRBD1. V shed 2 bases, J shed 2 bases, and the junction held 8 bases outside the gene matches. The CDR3 extends over 17 amino acids. From germline, CDR1 is DFQATT and CDR2 SNEGSKA (reference sequence). For the CDR3, the DNA is TGCAGTGCTAGATCGGACAGGGGGCTATCGGGCAATCAGCCCCAGCATTTT. This encodes CSARSDRGLSGNQPQHF.

This sequence joins TRBV6-5 and TRBJ2-2, with D possibly matching TRBD1 (6 bases). CDR3 length: 15 residues. CDR1 MNHEY and CDR2 SVGAGI come from the germline V gene. The ends were cut back, 0 bases at V and 4 bases at J, with 9 bases in the middle. CDR3 sequence reads: CASSYSTGVTGELFF. In DNA form, the CDR3 reads TGTGCCAGCAGTTACTCGACAGGCGTCACCGGGGAGCTGTTTTTT.

As to this clonotype: A much larger clone differs from this one at a single base, so this may be a read error. The gene calls are TRBV29-1 and TRBJ2-5, with D uncertain. The CDR3 consists of 13 residues. Germline V gene lookup returns CDR1 SQVTM and CDR2 ANQGSEA. The CDR3 loop reads CGVEDPRQETQYF. CDR3 nucleotides: TGCGGCGTTGAAGATCCCAGGCAAGAGACCCAGTACTTC.

There are a few counts of this clonotype. The genes are TRBV3-1 and TRBJ1-5; unclear D gene. This CDR3 is 12 amino acids long. Germline lookup yields CDR1 LGHDT and CDR2 YNNKEL (reference sequence). Trimming cost V 4 bases and J 5 bases, with 6 bases left between them. The CDR3 region is CASSRGHQPQHF. In DNA, the CDR3 is TGTGCCAGCAGCCGAGGTCATCAGCCCCAGCATTTT.

This chain joins TRBV5-5 and TRBJ2-7; 10 nucleotides line up with TRBD2. The CDR3 covers 14 residues. The V gene end was trimmed by 2 bases and the J gene end by 3 bases; junction bases not matched to a gene: 2. From germline, CDR1 is SGHKS and CDR2 YYEKEE (reference sequence). The DNA of the CDR3 is TGTGCCAGCAGCTTAGCGGGGGGGGACTACGAGCAGTACTTC. Translation: CASSLAGGDYEQYF. Looking up the rest from reference TRBV5-5 and TRBJ2-7 gives the full variable domain: DAGVTQSPTHLIKTRGQQVTLRCSPISGHKSVSWYQQVLGQGPQFIFQYYEKEERGRGNFPDRFSARQFPNYSSELNVNALLLGDSALYLCASSLAGGDYEQYFGPGTRLTVT.

This clonotype was counted ten times or more. The V and J genes are TRBV11-2 and TRBJ1-1; D possibly corresponds to TRBD1 (6 bases). Germline V lookup: CDR1 SGHAT, CDR2 FQNNGV. CDR3 length equals 13 residues. Trimming took off 1 base at V and 3 bases at J, with 6 bases between the two ends. The CDR3: CASSLAGDTEAFF. CDR3 in DNA: TGTGCCAGCAGCTTAGCAGGGGACACTGAAGCTTTCTTT.

The genes are TRBV7-2 and TRBJ2-2; D possibly corresponds to TRBD2 (6 bases). Germline CDR1 is SGHTA and CDR2 is FQGNSA. The CDR3 sequence is 15 residues long. The V end was cut by 2 bases, the J end by 6 bases, with 13 bases between. CDR3 amino acids: CASSLHFGGAGELFF. The DNA for the CDR3 is TGTGCCAGCAGCTTACACTTCGGCGGGGCCGGGGAGCTGTTTTTT.